The 32 T cell receptor beta chains below all came from one sample that was sequenced in a study of cytomegalovirus exposure and HLA in healthy donors. PCR was performed using 60 Vbeta and 13 Jbeta primers. Assay: immunoSEQ multiplex PCR; the TCRdb copy retains only in-frame clones and omits some. The repertoire holds about 150,000 clones, with 77% as singletons. Sample: PBMCs. Receptors originate from a woman aged 30 to 39 in good health and CMV-seropositive.

The V gene is TRBV27, the J gene TRBJ1-2; the match to TRBD1 covers 7 bases. The germline CDR1 and CDR2 sequences are MNHEY and SMNVEV (reference sequence). The V gene end was trimmed by 4 bases and the J gene end by 4 bases; junction bases not matched to a gene: 6. The CDR3 length is 14 residues. The CDR3 here is CASSWDSRGYGYTF. The CDR3 nucleotides are TGTGCCAGCAGTTGGGACAGCCGAGGCTATGGCTACACCTTC.

The chain employs TRBV5-1 and TRBJ1-1; D is possibly TRBD1 (6 bases). V lost 1 base and J 0 bases, leaving 10 bases between the germline ends. This CDR3 contains 15 residues. CDR1 and CDR2 from the germline V gene are SGHRS and YFSETQ. The CDR3 DNA sequence: TGCGCCAGCAGCTTGACCGGGACATTGAACACTGAAGCTTTCTTT. Amino acid sequence: CASSLTGTLNTEAFF.

CDR3 DNA sequence: TGCAGTGCTTCACCCACCTACGAAGCTTTCTTT. Protein sequence: CSASPTYEAFF. This chain connects TRBV20-1 to TRBJ1-1, with D unclear. The CDR3 runs to 11 residues. V lost 5 bases and J 8 bases, leaving 12 bases between the germline ends. CDR1 and CDR2 (germline): DFQATT, SNEGSKA (reference sequence).

The rearrangement uses TRBV7-3 and TRBJ2-1, with 7 bases fitting TRBD1. The CDR3 loop spans 17 amino acids. Germline lookup yields CDR1 SGHTA and CDR2 FQGTGA. V lost 1 base to trimming and J lost 7 bases; unmatched junction nucleotides: 13. This CDR3 reads CASSLIQGQTPRNEQFF. CDR3 sequence (DNA): TGTGCCAGCAGCTTAATTCAGGGACAGACCCCGCGAAATGAGCAGTTCTTC.

The chain carries TRBV10-2 and TRBJ2-7; D might be TRBD2 (6 bases). V was clipped by 2 bases and J by 6 bases, with 14 bases between them. Germline V CDR1 and CDR2: WSHSY, SAAADI. The CDR3 sequence is 14 residues long. For the CDR3, the DNA is TGCGCCAGCAGTGAGCGTCTAGCGATAGGCGAGCAGTACTTC. Amino acids: CASSERLAIGEQYF.

The genes are TRBV28 and TRBJ1-1; D possibly corresponds to TRBD1 (6 bases). The CDR3 has 16 residues. V was shortened by 8 bases and J by 5 bases, with 24 bases between the two germline ends. Germline V CDR1 and CDR2: MDHEN, SYDVKM. CDR3 sequence reads: CASGPRGQGRGTEAFF. The CDR3 nucleotides are TGTGCCAGCGGACCTAGGGGCCAGGGGAGAGGGACTGAAGCTTTCTTT.

The CDR3 region is CASSYGQGASEQYF. The CDR3 bases are TGTGCCAGCAGTTACGGGCAGGGGGCCTCCGAGCAGTACTTC. The J gene is TRBJ2-7, the V gene TRBV6-6; TRBD1 matches 8 bases. CDR3 size: 14 residues. Germline V CDR1 and CDR2: MNHNY, SVGAGI (reference sequence). The V gene end was trimmed by 2 bases and the J gene end by 6 bases; junction bases not matched to a gene: 6.

This sequence joins TRBV30 and TRBJ2-6, with D possibly TRBD2 on 6 matching bases. Germline lookup yields CDR1 GTSNPN and CDR2 SVGIG (reference sequence). The CDR3 totals 14 residues. V gave up 5 bases and J gave up 0 bases, with 8 bases separating them. This CDR3 reads CAWWGDSGANVLTF. The CDR3 bases are TGTGCCTGGTGGGGGGACTCTGGGGCCAACGTCCTGACTTTC.

The chain has TRBV4-2 and TRBJ2-5; possibly TRBD1 for D (5 bases). The CDR3 has 16 amino acids. The ends were cut back, 6 bases at V and 1 base at J, with 18 bases in the middle. Germline V gene sequence: CDR1 LGHNA, CDR2 YNFKEQ. CDR3 residues: CASSGTGQGSQETQYF. DNA for the CDR3: TGTGCCAGCAGTGGCACCGGGCAGGGTTCCCAAGAGACCCAGTACTTC.

In its sample, this clone was seen once. The genes are TRBV5-1 and TRBJ2-3, with 7 bases fitting TRBD1. V shed 8 bases and J 1 base; nucleotides not matched to a gene: 4. Per germline, CDR1 SGHRS and CDR2 YFSETQ. The CDR3 consists of 13 residues. The CDR3 DNA sequence: TGCGCCAGTTTTCAGGGGGGCACAGATACGCAGTATTTT. Translating it yields CASFQGGTDTQYF.

The V gene is TRBV19, the J gene TRBJ2-3, with TRBD1 matching over 7 bases. The CDR3 is 15 residues long. J lost 0 bases, V lost 6 bases, and 6 bases had no gene match. The germline V gene has CDR1 LNHDA and CDR2 SQIVND (reference sequence). The CDR3 bases are TGTGCCAGTAGACCGACAGGGCAAAGCACAGATACGCAGTATTTT. This translates into CASRPTGQSTDTQYF.

The chain links TRBV5-1 to TRBJ2-7; TRBD2 agrees at 11 bases. The length of the CDR3 is 15 residues. Trimming took 1 base from V and 5 from J; bases not matched to a gene: 5. Germline assignment: CDR1 SGHRS and CDR2 YFSETQ. CDR3 nucleotide sequence: TGCGCCAGCAGCTTGCAACTAGCGGGAGAGGACGAGCAGTACTTC. As protein: CASSLQLAGEDEQYF.

The table lists this clone with a count of one. The V call is TRBV25-1, the J call TRBJ1-1, with 9 bases lining up with TRBD1. Germline trimming cut 4 bases from V and 7 bases from J; bases unmatched to any gene: 7. The CDR3 covers 14 residues. Germline lookup yields CDR1 MGHDK and CDR2 SYGVNS. The CDR3, as DNA: TGTGCCAGCAGTGCTATAACAGGGGGCGGTGAAGCTTTCTTT. Protein: CASSAITGGGEAFF. Full variable domain (remainder filled in from reference TRBV25-1 and TRBJ1-1): EADIYQTPRYLVIGTGKKITLECSQTMGHDKMYWYQQDPGMELHLIHYSYGVNSTEKGDLSSESTVSRIRTEHFPLTLESARPSHTSQYLCASSAITGGGEAFFGQGTRLTVV.

The chain couples TRBV19 to TRBJ2-2; 12 bases match TRBD2. The CDR3 covers 18 residues. Trimming removed 2 bases from V and 0 bases from J; junction bases left unmatched: 4. Germline V CDR1 and CDR2: LNHDA, SQIVND (reference sequence). The CDR3 spells CASSIRLAGDANTGELFF. CDR3 nucleotide sequence: TGTGCCAGTAGTATACGACTAGCGGGGGATGCGAACACCGGGGAGCTGTTTTTT.

V is TRBV5-4 and J is TRBJ2-2; 7 bases align to TRBD2. The germline gives CDR1 SGHNT, CDR2 YYREEE (reference sequence). J was trimmed by 1 base and V by 0 bases; bases with no gene match: 9. This CDR3 comprises 18 residues. CDR3 sequence reads: CASSLALASGQNTGELFF. DNA for the CDR3: TGTGCCAGCAGCTTGGCTCTGGCTAGCGGACAGAACACCGGGGAGCTGTTTTTT.

The CDR3 DNA reads TGCGCCAGCAGAGATTTAGCGGAGTCGAGCTCCTACGAGCAGTACTTC. This encodes CASRDLAESSSYEQYF. This chain joins TRBV5-1 and TRBJ2-7, with a possible D match to TRBD2 (6 bases). The CDR3 has 16 residues. Germline V gives CDR1 SGHRS, CDR2 YFSETQ. V lost 5 bases and J lost 0, with 18 bases in between.

This chain joins TRBV5-1 and TRBJ2-5; 7 bases agree with TRBD2. Germline values: CDR1 SGHRS, CDR2 YFSETQ. CDR3 size: 14 residues. Germline trimming cut 6 bases from V and 1 base from J; bases unmatched to any gene: 6. This CDR3 reads CASNPREAQETQYF. The CDR3 DNA is TGCGCCAGCAACCCCCGGGAGGCCCAAGAGACCCAGTACTTC. Looking up the rest from reference TRBV5-1 and TRBJ2-5 gives the full variable domain: KAGVTQTPRYLIKTRGQQVTLSCSPISGHRSVSWYQQTPGQGLQFLFEYFSETQRNKGNFPGRFSGRQFSNSRSEMNVSTLELGDSALYLCASNPREAQETQYFGPGTRLLVL.

CDR3 sequence: CASTRGGFGEKLFF. For the CDR3, the DNA is TGTGCCAGCACCCGGGGGGGGTTCGGGGAAAAACTGTTTTTT. The genes are TRBV27 and TRBJ1-4, with a weak D call TRBD1 (5 bases). Germline CDR1 is MNHEY and CDR2 is SMNVEV (reference sequence). CDR3 length: 14 residues. V lost 7 bases, J lost 8 bases, and 17 bases lay in between.

The V gene is TRBV9, the J gene TRBJ1-5; D possibly corresponds to TRBD1 (5 bases). CDR1 SGDLS and CDR2 YYNGEE come from the germline V gene. The CDR3 is 13 residues long. The V gene lost 6 bases and the J gene lost 8 bases, with 15 bases spanning the gap. The CDR3 is CASIQGIQKPQHF. The CDR3 DNA is TGTGCCAGCATTCAGGGAATACAAAAGCCCCAGCATTTT.

CDR3 sequence reads: CASSLMGQGAETQYF. The CDR3 DNA is TGTGCCAGCAGCTTAATGGGACAGGGGGCTGAGACCCAGTACTTC. The rearrangement uses TRBV7-2 and TRBJ2-5; 12 positions agree with TRBD1. V shed 2 bases and J 5 bases; nucleotides not matched to a gene: 3. Germline V gives CDR1 SGHTA, CDR2 FQGNSA. There are 15 residues in the CDR3.

This clone was seen only a few times. The rearrangement joins TRBV10-3 to TRBJ1-1, with TRBD1 matching over 10 bases. This CDR3 spans 15 amino acids. CDR1 and CDR2 from the germline V gene are ENHRY and SYGVKD. The trim removed 6 bases at V and 0 bases at J, leaving 4 bases unmatched. In DNA, the CDR3 is TGTGCCATCAGCCGGACAGGGGGAATGAACACTGAAGCTTTCTTT. Encoded protein: CAISRTGGMNTEAFF.

The rearrangement joins TRBV27 to TRBJ2-1, with a tentative D call TRBD1 (5 bases). V gave up 3 bases and J gave up 3 bases, with 12 bases separating them. The CDR3 has 15 amino acids. The germline V gene encodes CDR1 MNHEY and CDR2 SMNVEV (reference sequence). As DNA, the CDR3 is TGTGCCAGCAGTTTGGGGCAGACAAACTACAATGAGCAGTTCTTC. As protein: CASSLGQTNYNEQFF.

The chain carries TRBV28 and TRBJ1-1; 8 bases fit TRBD1. The CDR3 is made up of 13 amino acids. V was clipped by 3 bases and J by 9 bases; unmatched bases: 6. Germline values: CDR1 MDHEN, CDR2 SYDVKM. The CDR3 sequence: CASSFPARGQAFF. As DNA, the CDR3 is TGTGCCAGCAGTTTTCCGGCCAGGGGGCAAGCTTTCTTT.

About this clone: Distinct nucleotide sequences in the sample also encode this CDR3. This chain joins TRBV11-3 and TRBJ2-5; D perhaps matches TRBD1 (6 bases). This CDR3 has 14 residues. Germline CDR1 and CDR2: SGHNT and YENEEA. Trimming removed 1 base at V and 1 base at J, with 7 bases between. The CDR3 here is CASSLGTVQETQYF. The CDR3 DNA sequence: TGTGCCAGCAGCTTAGGGACAGTCCAAGAGACCCAGTACTTC.

V is TRBV19 and J is TRBJ1-1; D gene uncertain. The germline gives CDR1 LNHDA, CDR2 SQIVND (reference sequence). V was cut by 3 bases and J by 0 bases, with 5 bases left in between. The CDR3 sequence is 13 residues long. The CDR3 spells CASSISLNTEAFF. The CDR3 nucleotides are TGTGCCAGTAGTATCTCCCTGAACACTGAAGCTTTCTTT.

V gene TRBV5-1 combines with J gene TRBJ2-3; 10 positions agree with TRBD2. J lost 3 bases, V lost 4 bases, and 11 bases had no gene match. The V gene's germline CDR1 is SGHRS and CDR2 YFSETQ. This CDR3 spans 17 amino acids. The CDR3 DNA sequence: TGCGCCAGCAGCCTAAACCCACTAGCGGGAAGTACAGATACGCAGTATTTT. Its translation: CASSLNPLAGSTDTQYF. The variable domain in full, completed from reference TRBV5-1 and TRBJ2-3, reads KAGVTQTPRYLIKTRGQQVTLSCSPISGHRSVSWYQQTPGQGLQFLFEYFSETQRNKGNFPGRFSGRQFSNSRSEMNVSTLELGDSALYLCASSLNPLAGSTDTQYFGPGTRLTVL.

The chain links TRBV6-5 to TRBJ2-7, with TRBD2 identical over 10 bases. The ends lost 4 bases at V and 3 bases at J; junction bases unmatched: 9. CDR3 length: 16 amino acids. The germline CDR1 and CDR2 sequences are MNHEY and SVGAGI. The CDR3 DNA is TGTGCCAGCAGTTTCACCGGGACTAGCGTACTCTACGAGCAGTACTTC. This translates into CASSFTGTSVLYEQYF.

The chain uses TRBV6-1 and TRBJ1-2; TRBD1 matches 11 bases. The CDR3 consists of 15 residues. V trimming: 3 bases; J trimming: 4 bases; junction bases outside the gene matches: 4. CDR1 is MNHNS and CDR2 is SASEGT in the germline V gene. The CDR3 here is CASSEGQGEVYGYTF. The DNA of the CDR3 is TGTGCCAGCAGTGAGGGACAGGGGGAGGTCTATGGCTACACCTTC.

This clone was picked up a small number of times. This rearrangement joins TRBV27 to TRBJ1-2; D gene ambiguous. In germline, CDR1 is MNHEY, CDR2 SMNVEV (reference sequence). CDR3 length: 14 residues. With 1 base removed from V and 0 bases from J, the gap between germline ends came to 6 bases. In nucleotides, the CDR3 is TGTGCCAGCAGTTTATACAGCACTAACTATGGCTACACCTTC. Protein product: CASSLYSTNYGYTF.

This chain uses TRBV30 with TRBJ2-1, with 7 bases lining up with TRBD2. With 0 bases clipped from V and 9 bases from J, the junction kept 14 bases outside the gene matches. CDR3 size: 16 residues. CDR1 GTSNPN and CDR2 SVGIG come from the germline V gene (reference sequence). The CDR3 loop is CAWSVLVGLFGGEQFF. The DNA for the CDR3 is TGTGCCTGGAGTGTATTGGTGGGACTATTTGGGGGTGAGCAGTTCTTC.

The rearrangement uses TRBV19 and TRBJ2-7; TRBD1 aligns across 7 bases. With 7 bases clipped from V and 3 bases from J, the junction kept 9 bases outside the gene matches. Germline V CDR1 and CDR2: LNHDA, SQIVND (reference sequence). This CDR3 is 14 amino acids long. CDR3 sequence: CASNPPGQIYEQYF. CDR3 in DNA: TGTGCCAGTAATCCACCGGGACAGATCTACGAGCAGTACTTC.

The chain combines TRBV19 with TRBJ2-7; 12 nucleotides match TRBD2. After removal of 5 bases from V and 3 bases from J, the junction contained 8 bases not matched to a gene. CDR3 length: 16 residues. Germline V gene lookup returns CDR1 LNHDA and CDR2 SQIVND (reference sequence). The CDR3, as DNA: TGTGCCAGTAGTCCCTGGACTAGCGGGAATAACTACGAGCAGTACTTC. This sequence encodes CASSPWTSGNNYEQYF.